The entry that follows covers one T cell receptor (beta chain) sequence. The sample is drawn from a study of T-cell reconstitution after alpha-beta-depleted transplantation in children. Germline V gives CDR1 SEHNR, CDR2 FQNEAQ (reference sequence). Trimming shortened V by 6 bases and J by 6 bases, and 20 bases separated the two germline ends. This CDR3 is built from 15 residues. This sample's TCRbeta library carried unique molecular identifier barcodes. Using its own MiXCR run on the PCR reads, TCRdb lists one record per CDR3 protein. This sample has 300,000 or so distinct CDR3 sequences, with around 25% found just once.

The chain is built from TRBV7-9 and TRBJ1-1; D gene ambiguous. The sample consisted of PBMCs, mostly from graft donor cells, taken 180 days after TCRalphabeta/CD19-depleted stem cell transplant. The TCR was taken from a male patient between 10 and 17 years old who had a stem cell transplant for acute lymphoblastic leukemia, so the T cells may come from the graft donor. The chain's CDR3 is CASRSLGARVAEAFF. The CDR3 bases are TGTGCCAGCAGGTCACTAGGAGCGAGAGTCGCTGAAGCTTTCTTT. The whole variable domain, filled in from reference TRBV7-9 and TRBJ1-1, reads DTGVSQNPRHKITKRGQNVTFRCDPISEHNRLYWYRQTLGQGPEFLTYFQNEAQLEKSRLLSDRFSAERPKGSFSTLEIQRTEQGDSAMYLCASRSLGARVAEAFFGQGTRLTVV.